This T cell receptor beta chain was recovered during a study of blood T cell repertoires in COVID-19. As for the study in general: Material from acute and convalescent COVID-19 was sourced from the United States, Italy and Spain. The analysed material was cDNA or gDNA that came from T cells, B-cell-depleted T cells, or PBMCs.

The study drew participants aged about 18 to 89 years from 20 to 30 US areas. This CDR3 is 13 amino acids long. The germline V gene encodes CDR1 MNHEY and CDR2 SMNVEV (reference sequence). V dropped 8 bases and J dropped 6 bases, with 14 bases sitting between them. Profiling relied on immunoSEQ multiplex PCR, and the TCRdb table lists in-frame clones only, not all of them. The sample shows 200,000 to 300,000 clones, approximately 86% of them seen only once. The sequence came from a woman between 35 and 50 years old with acute COVID-19. This chain connects TRBV27 to TRBJ1-5, with D possibly matching TRBD1 (6 bases). Material for sequencing was PBMCs or T cells enriched from blood (not recorded which). The CDR3 DNA reads TGTGCCAGCGGCGGGGGGCTGAGTCAGCCCCAGCATTTT. Translation: CASGGGLSQPQHF.